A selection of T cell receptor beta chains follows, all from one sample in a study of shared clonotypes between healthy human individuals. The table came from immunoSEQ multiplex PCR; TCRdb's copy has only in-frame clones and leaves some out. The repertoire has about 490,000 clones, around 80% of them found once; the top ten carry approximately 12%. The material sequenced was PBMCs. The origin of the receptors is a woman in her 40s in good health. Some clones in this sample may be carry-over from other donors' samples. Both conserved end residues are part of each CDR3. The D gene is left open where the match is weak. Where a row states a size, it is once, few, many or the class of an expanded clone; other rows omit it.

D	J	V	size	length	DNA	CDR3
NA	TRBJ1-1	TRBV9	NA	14	TGTGCCAGCGGAAAAGGGACCGAGAACACTGAAGCTTTCTTT	CASGKGTENTEAFF
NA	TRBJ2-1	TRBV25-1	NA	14	TGTGCCAGCAGTGAACCTTCCTCCTACAATGAGCAGTTCTTC	CASSEPSSYNEQFF
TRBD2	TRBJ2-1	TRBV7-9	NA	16	TGTGCCAGCAGCTTAGCGGGTAGCGGGGACTACAATGAGCAGTTCTTC	CASSLAGSGDYNEQFF
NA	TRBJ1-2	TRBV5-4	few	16	TGTGCCAGCAGCTCCCACGCGGACAGAAGTAACTATGGCTACACCTTC	CASSSHADRSNYGYTF
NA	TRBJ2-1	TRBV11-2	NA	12	TGTGCCAGCAGCCAAGGATTCGATGAGCAGTTCTTC	CASSQGFDEQFF
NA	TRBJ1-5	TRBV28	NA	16	TGTGCCAGCAGTTTATCCTCTAAGGGGCGGTCTCAGCCCCAGCATTTT	CASSLSSKGRSQPQHF
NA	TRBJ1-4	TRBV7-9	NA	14	TGTGCCAGCAGCCGGGCAGGGGAGAATGAAAAACTGTTTTTT	CASSRAGENEKLFF
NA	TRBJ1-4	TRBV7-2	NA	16	TGTGCCAGCAGCTTAGGGGGAGGGAGGGCCGGTGAAAAACTGTTTTTT	CASSLGGGRAGEKLFF
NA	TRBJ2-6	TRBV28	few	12	TGTGCCGTCCGGCCCGGGGCCAACGTCCTGACTTTC	CAVRPGANVLTF
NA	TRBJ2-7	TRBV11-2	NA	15	TGTGCCAGCAGCTTAGATGACCGGGTGTCGGACGAGCAGTACTTC	CASSLDDRVSDEQYF
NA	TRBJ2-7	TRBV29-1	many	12	TGCAGCGTTGCGGCCCACGGTTACGAGCAGTACTTC	CSVAAHGYEQYF
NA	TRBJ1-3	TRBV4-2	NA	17	TGTGCCAGCAGCCAGCAAGATCGGGTCAGCTCTGGAAACACCATATATTTT	CASSQQDRVSSGNTIYF
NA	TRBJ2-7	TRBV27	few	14	TGTGCCAGCGGCTATACTGGACAAAAAACCGAGCAGTACTTC	CASGYTGQKTEQYF
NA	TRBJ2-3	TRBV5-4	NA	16	TGTGCCAGCAGCTTGGCTACCCGACAGAGCACAGATACGCAGTATTTT	CASSLATRQSTDTQYF
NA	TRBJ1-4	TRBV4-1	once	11	TGCGCCAGCAGCCAAGCCGAAAAACTGTTTTTT	CASSQAEKLFF
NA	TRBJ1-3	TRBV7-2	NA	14	TGTGCCAGCAGCACTACACGGTCTGTAAACACCATATATTTT	CASSTTRSVNTIYF
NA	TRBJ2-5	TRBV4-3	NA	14	TGCGCCAGCAGCCAAGAAACGCCGGGAGAGACCCAGTACTTC	CASSQETPGETQYF
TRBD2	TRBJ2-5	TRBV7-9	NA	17	TGTGCCAGCAGCTTAGGACTAGCGGGCCTGTCCCAAGAGACCCAGTACTTC	CASSLGLAGLSQETQYF
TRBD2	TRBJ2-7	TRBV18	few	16	TGTGCCAGCTCACCTCCCGGGACTAGCAGCTCCTACGAGCAGTACTTC	CASSPPGTSSSYEQYF
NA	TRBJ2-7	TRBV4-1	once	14	TGCGCCACCTCAGCCAGCCCCAGGGGTGGGGAGCAGTACTTC	CATSASPRGGEQYF
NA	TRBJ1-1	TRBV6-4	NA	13	TGTGCCAGCAGTGACTCATTGAACACTGAAGCTTTCTTT	CASSDSLNTEAFF
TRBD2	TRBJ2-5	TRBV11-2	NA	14	TGTGCCAGCAGCTTATGGGGGGGGCAAGAGACCCAGTACTTC	CASSLWGGQETQYF
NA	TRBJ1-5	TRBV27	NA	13	TGTGCCAGCAGTTCTCGTAGCAATCAGCCCCAGCATTTT	CASSSRSNQPQHF
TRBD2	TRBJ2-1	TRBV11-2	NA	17	TGTGCCAGCAGCTTAGACCTAGCGGGAGGGCACGACAATGAGCAGTTCTTC	CASSLDLAGGHDNEQFF
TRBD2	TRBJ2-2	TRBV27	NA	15	TGTGCCAGCAGTGGGACTAGCGGGGACACCGGGGAGCTGTTTTTT	CASSGTSGDTGELFF
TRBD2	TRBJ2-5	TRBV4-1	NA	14	TGCGCCAGCAGCCCGGGACTAGCGCAGAAGACCCAGTACTTC	CASSPGLAQKTQYF
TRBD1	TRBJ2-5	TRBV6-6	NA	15	TGTGCCAGCAGTAAAACAGGACAGGACCAAGAGACCCAGTACTTC	CASSKTGQDQETQYF
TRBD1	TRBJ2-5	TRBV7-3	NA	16	TGTGCCAGCAGCTTATTCTCACTGACAGGGCAAGAGACCCAGTACTTC	CASSLFSLTGQETQYF
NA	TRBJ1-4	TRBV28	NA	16	TGTGCCAGCAGTTTTGGTCCGGATTCCGACAAAGAAAAACTGTTTTTT	CASSFGPDSDKEKLFF
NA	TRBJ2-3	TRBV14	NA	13	TGTGCCAGCAGCCAAGTTGGGACAAGGACGCAGTATTTT	CASSQVGTRTQYF
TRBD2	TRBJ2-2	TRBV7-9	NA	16	TGTGCCAGCAGCTCAGATAGCGGGACGAACACCGGGGAGCTGTTTTTT	CASSSDSGTNTGELFF
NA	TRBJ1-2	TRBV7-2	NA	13	TGTGCCAGCAGCTTAGAATTCCGCTATGGCTACACCTTC	CASSLEFRYGYTF
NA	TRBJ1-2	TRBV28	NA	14	TGTGCCAGCAGTCCTCCCGGGACACGCGGAGGCTACACCTTC	CASSPPGTRGGYTF
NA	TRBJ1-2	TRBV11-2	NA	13	TGTGCCAGCTCGGACGGACTTTTCTATGGCTACACCTTC	CASSDGLFYGYTF
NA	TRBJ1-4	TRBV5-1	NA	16	TGCGCCAGCAGCCCAGGACTTCTGGGGGAGAATGAAAAACTGTTTTTT	CASSPGLLGENEKLFF
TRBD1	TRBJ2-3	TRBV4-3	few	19	TGCGCCAGCAGCCAAGGGACCGGACAGGCGCTATATAGCACAGATACGCAGTATTTT	CASSQGTGQALYSTDTQYF
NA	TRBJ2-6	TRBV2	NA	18	TGTGCCAGCAGTGAAAGAACTCCTCTGATCCCTGGGGCCAACGTCCTGACTTTC	CASSERTPLIPGANVLTF
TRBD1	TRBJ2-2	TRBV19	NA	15	TGTGCCAGTAGTCCCTTGGGACAGGGGGGCCGGGAGCTGTTTTTT	CASSPLGQGGRELFF
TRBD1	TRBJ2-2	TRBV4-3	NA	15	TGCGCCAGCAGCCACTCCGGGACAGGGACCGGGGAGCTGTTTTTT	CASSHSGTGTGELFF
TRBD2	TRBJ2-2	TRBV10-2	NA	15	TGCGCCATCAGACTAGCGGGAGCCCCCACCGGGGAGCTGTTTTTT	CAIRLAGAPTGELFF
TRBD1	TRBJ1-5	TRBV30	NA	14	TGTGCCTGGAGTCCCGGGACAGGGGATCAGCCCCAGCATTTT	CAWSPGTGDQPQHF
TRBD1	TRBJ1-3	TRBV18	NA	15	TGTGCCAGCTCACCCGGGACAGGGAACGCAAACACCATATATTTT	CASSPGTGNANTIYF